What follows are 6 T cell receptor beta chains derived from one specimen sequenced in a study of beta chain features in type 1 diabetes. TCRB transcripts that were expressed got sequenced, as all of the isolated RNA had been reverse transcribed. Measured with immunoSEQ multiplex PCR; TCRdb has only the in-frame clones, and not every one. The sample lists 300,000 to 400,000 clones; about 12% were seen once. The sequenced material came from naive CD4+ T cells from blood. The receptors here all came from a man younger than 30 in good health.

This sequence joins TRBV7-2 and TRBJ2-3; 11 bases are shared with TRBD2. The CDR3 totals 18 residues. Germline trimming cut 0 bases from V and 3 bases from J; bases unmatched to any gene: 8. Germline V gives CDR1 SGHTA, CDR2 FQGNSA. The CDR3 loop is CASSLAISGGAGTDTQYF. The CDR3 DNA follows: TGTGCCAGCAGCTTAGCCATTAGCGGGGGGGCCGGGACAGATACGCAGTATTTT.

The genes are TRBV4-2 and TRBJ1-4, with 8 nucleotides matching TRBD1. Germline assignment: CDR1 LGHNA and CDR2 YNFKEQ. There are 16 residues in the CDR3. The J segment lost 6 bases and the V segment lost 4 bases, leaving 10 bases of the junction unmatched. The CDR3 loop reads CASSRTTGTGDEKLFF. The CDR3 DNA reads as TGTGCCAGCAGCCGTACTACCGGGACAGGCGATGAAAAACTGTTTTTT.

The chain has TRBV4-1 and TRBJ1-6, with a possible D match to TRBD1 (6 bases). This CDR3 contains 16 residues. The ends were cut back, 0 bases at V and 7 bases at J, with 13 bases in the middle. Germline CDR1 reads MGHRA; CDR2 reads YSYEKL. The CDR3 loop is CASSQEGGLRNSPLHF. Here the CDR3 DNA reads TGCGCCAGCAGCCAAGAAGGGGGATTGAGGAATTCACCCCTCCACTTT.

This clone has more than one count but fewer than ten. At one end, the junction sequence differs from germline, possibly due to a read error. The rearrangement uses TRBV7-3 and TRBJ2-2; D is perhaps TRBD1 (5 bases). Germline V gene lookup returns CDR1 SGHTA and CDR2 FQGTGA. This CDR3 has 16 amino acids. CDR3: CASSLTGVMNSGELFF. The CDR3 DNA sequence: TGTGCCAGCAGCTTAACAGGGGTCATGAACAGCGGGGAGCTGTTTTTT.

The chain carries TRBV7-2 and TRBJ2-7; TRBD2 matches 12 bases. This CDR3 region has 17 residues. The V gene end was trimmed by 0 bases and the J gene end by 3 bases; junction bases not matched to a gene: 6. Germline CDR1 and CDR2: SGHTA and FQGNSA. The CDR3 bases are TGTGCCAGCAGCTTAGCGCAACTAGCGGGAGGAGGCTACGAGCAGTACTTC. It specifies CASSLAQLAGGGYEQYF.

This chain joins TRBV4-1 and TRBJ2-1, with 10 positions matching TRBD2. Per germline, CDR1 MGHRA and CDR2 YSYEKL. With V trimmed by 4 bases and J by 9 bases, 15 bases remained unmatched. This CDR3 region has 17 residues. The CDR3 sequence: CASSLNSQRGGSSEQFF. In nucleotides, the CDR3 is TGCGCCAGCAGCCTCAACAGCCAGCGGGGGGGCTCTAGTGAGCAGTTCTTC.